The 23 T cell receptor beta chains below come from one sample, sequenced in a study of blood T cell repertoires in COVID-19. Libraries were prepared by immunoSEQ multiplex PCR; TCRdb keeps only in-frame clonotypes and omits some of them. The profile shows about 150,000 clones, 85% to 90% of them singletons. Material: peripheral blood. These receptors were obtained from a man in his 60s with COVID-19, enrolled during active disease.

This clone was seen just once. This chain joins TRBV28 and TRBJ1-4, with D possibly TRBD1 on 6 matching bases. The V gene's germline CDR1 is MDHEN and CDR2 SYDVKM. The V and J ends lost 5 bases and 3 bases respectively, with 13 bases between them. The CDR3 has 15 amino acids. The CDR3 sequence is CASSARGDANEKLFF. Written as DNA, the CDR3 is TGTGCCAGCAGTGCCAGGGGAGATGCTAATGAAAAACTGTTTTTT. The whole variable domain, remainder taken from reference TRBV28 and TRBJ1-4, is DVKVTQSSRYLVKRTGEKVFLECVQDMDHENMFWYRQDPGLGLRLIYFSYDVKMKEKGDIPEGYSVSREKKERFSLILESASTNQTSMYLCASSARGDANEKLFFGSGTQLSVL.

This chain joins TRBV6-5 and TRBJ1-2; D perhaps matches TRBD1 (6 bases). V lost 0 bases to trimming and J lost 8 bases, with 13 bases between them. This CDR3 has 14 residues. In germline, CDR1 is MNHEY, CDR2 SVGAGI. The CDR3 loop reads CASSYSAGDSGYTF. The CDR3 bases are TGTGCCAGCAGTTACTCAGCAGGGGATAGCGGCTACACCTTC.

The genes are TRBV28 and TRBJ1-4; D not certain. Germline-derived CDR1 and CDR2 are MDHEN and SYDVKM. With 5 bases removed from V and 2 bases from J, the gap between germline ends came to 12 bases. This CDR3 region has 15 residues. CDR3 sequence: CASSPAGITNEKLFF. In DNA, the CDR3 is TGTGCCAGCAGTCCGGCCGGGATTACTAATGAAAAACTGTTTTTT.

With respect to this clone: This CDR3 is also generated by other DNA sequences in the sample. The J gene is TRBJ1-1, the V gene TRBV6-6; D is uncertain. V was trimmed by 9 bases and J by 0 bases, leaving 11 bases between them. This CDR3 is 13 amino acids long. Germline assignment: CDR1 MNHNY and CDR2 SVGAGI (reference sequence). CDR3 nucleotides: TGTGCCAGTGGAGGGAGGTTGAACACTGAAGCTTTCTTT. Amino acids: CASGGRLNTEAFF.

This clone has just a few counts. V is TRBV24-1 and J is TRBJ1-1, with D possibly being TRBD1 (6 bases). This CDR3 comprises 12 residues. Per the germline V gene, CDR1 is KGHDR and CDR2 is SFDVKD. Trimming left V 3 bases short and J 11 bases short, with 12 bases between. CDR3 DNA: TGTGCCACCAGTGATCTACAGGGTCTGGCTTTCTTT. Its translation: CATSDLQGLAFF.

V and J are TRBV5-1 and TRBJ2-2; D might be TRBD2 (5 bases). CDR3 length equals 15 residues. The germline V and J ends were trimmed by 3 bases and 1 base, with 10 bases remaining between them. Germline V CDR1 and CDR2: SGHRS, YFSETQ. The CDR3 DNA sequence: TGCGCCAGCAGCTCCGACGGGATGAACACCGGGGAGCTGTTTTTT. It codes for CASSSDGMNTGELFF.

The J gene is TRBJ1-4, the V gene TRBV6-1; D remains ambiguous. This CDR3 contains 13 residues. V lost 1 base, J lost 10 bases, and 10 bases lay in between. Germline V gene data show CDR1 as MNHNS and CDR2 as SASEGT. The CDR3 protein is CASSEEGGPKLFF. CDR3 coding DNA: TGTGCCAGCAGTGAAGAAGGAGGGCCAAAACTGTTTTTT.

J is TRBJ1-2 and V is TRBV10-3; a weak D match, TRBD1 (5 bases). Germline V gives CDR1 ENHRY, CDR2 SYGVKD. V was clipped by 6 bases and J by 8 bases, with 19 bases between them. This CDR3 has 14 amino acids. CDR3 region: CAISLPGGGNGYTF. CDR3 DNA sequence: TGTGCCATCAGCCTCCCTGGGGGGGGGAACGGCTACACCTTC.

The chain carries TRBV27 and TRBJ2-3; D not certain. V lost 4 bases to trimming and J lost 2 bases, with 7 bases between them. The CDR3 is 13 amino acids. Germline lookup yields CDR1 MNHEY and CDR2 SMNVEV (reference sequence). CDR3 loop: CASSSPLTDTQYF. For the CDR3, the DNA is TGTGCCAGCAGTTCCCCCCTCACAGATACGCAGTATTTT.

The genes are TRBV21-1 and TRBJ1-5. TRBV21-1 is a pseudogene. This CDR3 has 15 residues. CDR3 coding DNA: TGTGCCAGCAGCAAAAGAGGCCGGAGCAATCAGCCCCAGCATTTT. This encodes CASSKRGRSNQPQHF.

The rearrangement uses TRBV30 and TRBJ1-1, with D perhaps matching TRBD1 (5 bases). Trimming removed 3 bases at V and 4 bases at J, with 9 bases between. Germline CDR1 and CDR2: GTSNPN and SVGIG (reference sequence). The CDR3 length is 12 residues. The DNA for the CDR3 is TGTGCCTGGAGGGGGCTGGGCACTGAAGCTTTCTTT. Translated, it gives CAWRGLGTEAFF.

This chain joins TRBV7-9 and TRBJ1-2; D may be TRBD1 (5 bases). The CDR3 covers 16 residues. Per germline, CDR1 SEHNR and CDR2 FQNEAQ (reference sequence). Trimming stripped 2 bases from V and 6 bases from J, with 19 bases between. CDR3 sequence (DNA): TGTGCCAGCAGCTTATCGCAGGGTGCGGGATGGAATGGCTACACCTTC. It codes for CASSLSQGAGWNGYTF. Filled out from reference TRBV7-9 and TRBJ1-2, the complete variable domain reads DTGVSQNPRHKITKRGQNVTFRCDPISEHNRLYWYRQTLGQGPEFLTYFQNEAQLEKSRLLSDRFSAERPKGSFSTLEIQRTEQGDSAMYLCASSLSQGAGWNGYTFGSGTRLTVV.

The V and J genes are TRBV14 and TRBJ2-1; tentative D call: TRBD1 (5 bases). Germline assignment: CDR1 SGHDN and CDR2 FVKESK. The CDR3 extends over 15 amino acids. V was clipped by 1 base and J by 5 bases, with 12 bases between them. The CDR3 sequence: CASSQGPQGNNEQFF. CDR3 in DNA: TGTGCCAGCAGCCAAGGGCCTCAGGGAAACAATGAGCAGTTCTTC.

The chain combines TRBV27 with TRBJ2-1, with 12 bases identical to TRBD1. This CDR3 has 16 residues. With V trimmed by 5 bases and J by 7 bases, 9 bases remained unmatched. From germline, CDR1 is MNHEY and CDR2 SMNVEV (reference sequence). DNA of the CDR3: TGTGCCAGCAGTAGTCCCGGGACAGGGGGCGGAAATGAGCAGTTCTTC. As protein: CASSSPGTGGGNEQFF.

The chain recombines TRBV19 with TRBJ2-1; 8 nucleotides line up with TRBD1. The CDR3 extends over 15 amino acids. The ends lost 3 bases at V and 9 bases at J; junction bases unmatched: 10. The germline V gene encodes CDR1 LNHDA and CDR2 SQIVND (reference sequence). CDR3: CASSMSRQGAAEQFF. The DNA for the CDR3 is TGTGCCAGTAGTATGTCACGGCAGGGGGCCGCTGAGCAGTTCTTC.

This chain joins TRBV19 and TRBJ1-4, with 7 bases identical to TRBD1. V lost 6 bases, J lost 7 bases, and 8 bases stayed unmatched. This CDR3 is built from 14 residues. Germline V gene lookup returns CDR1 LNHDA and CDR2 SQIVND (reference sequence). Here the CDR3 DNA reads TGTGCCAGTAGAACAGGGGCAGTAGGTGAAAAACTGTTTTTT. Its translation: CASRTGAVGEKLFF.

Note on this clone: The junction departs from germline at one end; a sequencing error may be responsible. The chain carries TRBV18 and TRBJ2-1; TRBD2 matches at 8 bases. Looked up from germline, CDR1 is KGHSH and CDR2 is LQKENI. There are 15 residues in the CDR3. CDR3 sequence: CASSPLAERGNEQFF. CDR3 DNA sequence: TGTGCCAGCTCGCCACTAGCGGAGAGGGGCAATGAGCAGTTCTTC. Full variable domain (outside the CDR3, taken from reference TRBV18 and TRBJ2-1): NAGVMQNPRHLVRRRGQEARLRCSPMKGHSHVYWYRQLPEEGLKFMVYLQKENIIDESGMPKERFSAEFPKEGPSILRIQQVVRGDSAAYFCASSPLAERGNEQFFGPGTRLTVL.

The chain has TRBV27 and TRBJ1-1; D may be TRBD1 (5 bases). This CDR3 region has 15 residues. V lost 1 base to trimming and J lost 6 bases, with 15 bases between them. Germline CDR1 is MNHEY and CDR2 is SMNVEV (reference sequence). The CDR3 region is CASSLYVRGEAEAFF. The CDR3 DNA follows: TGTGCCAGCAGTTTATACGTCCGAGGGGAGGCTGAAGCTTTCTTT.

The rearrangement links TRBV7-2 to TRBJ1-2, with 7 bases fitting TRBD1. Germline trimming cut 1 base from V and 0 bases from J; bases unmatched to any gene: 8. The CDR3 contains 17 residues. The germline V gene has CDR1 SGHTA and CDR2 FQGNSA. CDR3 sequence reads: CASSLVTGQATNYGYTF. CDR3 sequence (DNA): TGTGCCAGCAGCTTAGTGACCGGACAGGCTACTAACTATGGCTACACCTTC.

The V gene is TRBV29-1, the J gene TRBJ2-2, with TRBD1 matching 8 bases. V lost 4 bases, J lost 3 bases, and 4 bases stayed unmatched. Per the germline V gene, CDR1 is SQVTM and CDR2 is ANQGSEA. The CDR3 is 14 amino acids. Written as DNA, the CDR3 is TGCAGCGTTGGCCAGGGGGCTCACACCGGGGAGCTGTTTTTT. Translated: CSVGQGAHTGELFF.

This clone was counted only a few times. The V gene is TRBV19, the J gene TRBJ1-5; 7 bases are shared with TRBD1. There are 16 residues in the CDR3. Germline CDR1 and CDR2: LNHDA and SQIVND (reference sequence). The junction had 6 bases not matched to a gene; V was cut back by 4 bases and J by 0 bases. The CDR3 loop reads CASSTSTGVSNQPQHF. For the CDR3, the DNA is TGTGCCAGTAGTACCTCCACAGGGGTTAGCAATCAGCCCCAGCATTTT.

CDR3 nucleotide sequence: TGTGCCAGCAGCTCGCCAGGAGGGAGGGGAGCTTTCTTT. Amino acids: CASSSPGGRGAFF. The chain joins TRBV3-1 (or the pseudogene TRBV3-2) to TRBJ1-1; a possible D gene is TRBD1 (5 bases). The CDR3 consists of 13 residues. CDR1 and CDR2 (germline): LGHDT, YNNKEL (reference sequence). V was pared by 5 bases and J by 10 bases, with 17 bases between.

The gene calls are TRBV5-4 and TRBJ1-2, with D possibly being TRBD1 (6 bases). Trimming cost V 4 bases and J 6 bases, with 10 bases left between them. Germline CDR1 reads SGHNT; CDR2 reads YYREEE (reference sequence). This CDR3 has 12 amino acids. This chain's CDR3 is CASSQQGNGYTF. CDR3 nucleotides: TGTGCCAGCAGCCAGCAGGGGAATGGCTACACCTTC.